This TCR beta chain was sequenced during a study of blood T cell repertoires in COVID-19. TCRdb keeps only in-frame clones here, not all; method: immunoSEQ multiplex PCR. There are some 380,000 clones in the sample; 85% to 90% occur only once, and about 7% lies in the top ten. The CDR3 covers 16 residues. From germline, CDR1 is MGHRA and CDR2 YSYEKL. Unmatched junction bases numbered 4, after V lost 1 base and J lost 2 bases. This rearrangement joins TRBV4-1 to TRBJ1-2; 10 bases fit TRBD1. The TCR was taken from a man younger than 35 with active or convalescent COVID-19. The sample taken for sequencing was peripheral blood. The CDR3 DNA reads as TGCGCCAGCAGCCAAGTGGGGGACAGGGGCAACTATGGCTACACCTTC. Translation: CASSQVGDRGNYGYTF.